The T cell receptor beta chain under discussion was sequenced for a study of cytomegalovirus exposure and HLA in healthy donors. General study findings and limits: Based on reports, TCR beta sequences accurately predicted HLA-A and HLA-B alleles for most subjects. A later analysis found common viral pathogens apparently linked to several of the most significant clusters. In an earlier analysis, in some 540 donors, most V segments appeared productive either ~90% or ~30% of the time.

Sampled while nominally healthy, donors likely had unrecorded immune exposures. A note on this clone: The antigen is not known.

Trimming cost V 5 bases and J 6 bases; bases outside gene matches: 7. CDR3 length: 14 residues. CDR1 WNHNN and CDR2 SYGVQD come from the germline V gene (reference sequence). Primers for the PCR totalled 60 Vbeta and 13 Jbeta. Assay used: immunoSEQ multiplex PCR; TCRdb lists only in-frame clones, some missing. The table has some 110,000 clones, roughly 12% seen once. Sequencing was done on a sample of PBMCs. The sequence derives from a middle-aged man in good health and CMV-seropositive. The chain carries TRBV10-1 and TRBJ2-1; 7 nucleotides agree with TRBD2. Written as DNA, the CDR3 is TGCGCCAGCAGTCGGACTAGAGGAGGCAATGAGCAGTTCTTC. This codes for CASSRTRGGNEQFF.